The source of this TCR beta chain is a study of blood T cell repertoires in COVID-19. V trimming: 4 bases; J trimming: 1 base; junction bases outside the gene matches: 6. The CDR3 runs to 16 residues. Germline V gene lookup returns CDR1 MNHEY and CDR2 SVGAGI. Sequenced by immunoSEQ multiplex PCR; TCRdb stores in-frame clones only, minus some. This repertoire shows 150,000 to 200,000 clones, about four fifths found once; its top ten account for about 3.3%. Enrollees, roughly 18 to 90 years old, lived in 25 or so US areas. This sequence joins TRBV6-5 and TRBJ1-2; 10 nucleotides align to TRBD1. The origin of this receptor is a woman younger than 45 who had been exposed to COVID-19. Specimen: PBMCs or T cells enriched from blood (not recorded which). CDR3: CASSSSRDRGNYGYTF. In nucleotides, the CDR3 is TGTGCCAGCAGTTCTAGCCGGGACAGGGGTAACTATGGCTACACCTTC.